The TCR beta chain under discussion was sequenced for a study of persistence of HIV-infected CD4 T cells. Study results and caveats: Antigen-responding cells were enriched for degenerate expanded CDR3beta sequences.

Remarks on this clone: The antigen remains undetermined.

Sequencing used immunoSEQ version 4 in survey mode. Sequencing used immunoSEQ multiplex PCR; TCRdb keeps in-frame clones, though not all of them. This sample has about 37,000 clones, with over 80% found just once. V gave up 0 bases and J gave up 3 bases, with 6 bases separating them. The CDR3 has 14 amino acids. Germline CDR1 LNHNV, CDR2 YYDKDF (reference sequence). This nonspecific control used anti-CD3/anti-CD28 bead stimulation of CD4+ T cells. Responding CD4+ T cells were sorted by upregulation of both CD40 ligand and CD69. The starting material was CD4+ T cells sorted from PBMCs after roughly 18-hour stimulation, obtained from a patient who received antiretroviral therapy. The chain links TRBV15 to TRBJ1-5, with D unresolved. This receptor was identified in an adult man with HIV who was CMV-seropositive. The CDR3 sequence: CATSREVPNQPQHF. The CDR3 coding sequence is TGTGCCACCAGCAGAGAGGTGCCCAATCAGCCCCAGCATTTT.